The TCR beta chain described here comes from a study of T cell responses to AZD1222 COVID-19 vaccine. Study outcomes and limitations: Vaccine-associated CD4 TCRs ranged over spike, dominating at 160-218 and 743-854. Within unmutated variant regions lay the reported targets of nearly half of spike-specific TCRs. The donors showed a predominance of white British ancestry and of females, with possible underestimation of clonal diversity. Only a handful of individuals given AZD1222 were seropositive at baseline.

The CDR3 has 12 residues. Germline V gene lookup returns CDR1 LGHDT and CDR2 YNNKEL (reference sequence). With 0 bases removed from V and 5 bases from J, the gap between germline ends came to 4 bases. Measured with immunoSEQ multiplex PCR; TCRdb has only the in-frame clones, and not every one. The sample includes roughly 96,000 clones, about 89% of them seen just once. As to this clone: What it recognizes is unknown.

This clonotype was sampled from an adult in good health. The sequenced sample was peripheral blood, obtained on day 0 of AZD1222 vaccination. The chain combines TRBV3-1 (or the pseudogene TRBV3-2) with TRBJ2-5; unclear D gene. CDR3 region: CASSQDQETQYF. The CDR3 nucleotides are TGTGCCAGCAGCCAAGATCAGGAGACCCAGTACTTC.